Below are 3 T cell receptor beta chains sequenced from a single sample in a study of neurological immune-mediated disorders. TCRdb fed the 5' RACE reads into MiXCR, producing one record per CDR3 protein. Among about 70,000 distinct CDR3 sequences, more than 3% were seen once, and the ten largest hold about 5%. Sequencing input: PBMCs. Receptor source: a woman between 50 and 59 years old with multiple sclerosis.

This clonotype was detected ten times or more. V is TRBV20-1 and J is TRBJ1-1; tentatively, D is TRBD1 (5 bases). The CDR3 is 14 amino acids. V lost 1 base, J lost 5 bases, and 14 bases lay in between. CDR1 and CDR2 (germline): DFQATT, SNEGSKA (reference sequence). Here the CDR3 reads CSARVFSRGTEAFF. The CDR3 DNA is TGCAGTGCTAGAGTGTTCAGCCGGGGGACTGAAGCTTTCTTT.

The table lists this clonotype with many counts. V usage is TRBV4-3 and J usage is TRBJ2-1; no clear D. The CDR3 consists of 15 residues. Germline V gene sequence: CDR1 LGHNA, CDR2 YSLEER. V lost 3 bases and J lost 1, with 10 bases in between. The CDR3 spells CASSQYWDSYNEQFF. The CDR3 nucleotides are TGCGCCAGCAGCCAGTACTGGGATTCCTACAATGAGCAGTTCTTC.

This clonotype was seen many times. The V and J genes are TRBV7-2 and TRBJ2-3, with TRBD1 as a possible D gene (5 bases). Germline loops: CDR1 SGHTA, CDR2 FQGNSA. V lost 2 bases to trimming and J lost 13 bases, with 16 bases between them. CDR3 length: 13 residues. For the CDR3, the DNA is TGTGCCAGCAGCTTACATGGGGCCAGGGATAAGTATTTT. The encoded protein is CASSLHGARDKYF.